A selection of T cell receptor beta chains follows, all from one sample in a study of beta chain features in type 1 diabetes. Using immunoSEQ multiplex PCR, the repertoire was profiled, and TCRdb retains in-frame clones only, with some absent. The sample lists hundreds of thousands of clones, around 13% occurring once. Sequences were obtained from naive CD4+ T cells from blood. These receptor sequences come from a man aged 18 to 29 in good health. The CDR3 runs from the conserved cysteine through the conserved F or W. The order of the fields is V gene, J gene, CDR3 protein.

V: TRBV7-3
J: TRBJ1-2
CDR3: CASSLRGGGDYGYTF

V: TRBV27
J: TRBJ2-3
CDR3: CASSDRYTDTQYF

V: TRBV9
J: TRBJ2-4
CDR3: CASSVAPAGENIQYF

V: TRBV20-1
J: TRBJ1-1
CDR3: CSTIPNTEAFF

V: TRBV6-5
J: TRBJ2-4
CDR3: CASSPPGGKNIQYF

V: TRBV30
J: TRBJ2-7
CDR3: CAWSVHSGTYEQYF

V: TRBV30
J: TRBJ2-7
CDR3: CAWREDRGYYEQYF

V: TRBV7-2
J: TRBJ2-7
CDR3: CASSLARQGDPYEQYF

V: TRBV7-3
J: TRBJ2-1
CDR3: CASSIRAGGYNEQFF

V: TRBV2
J: TRBJ2-2
CDR3: CASSGREYTGELFF

V: TRBV30
J: TRBJ2-7
CDR3: CAWRTTWAGEQYF

V: TRBV6-5
J: TRBJ2-1
CDR3: CASRTARGQKFRQFF

V: TRBV19
J: TRBJ2-3
CDR3: CASSISADTQYF

V: TRBV28
J: TRBJ1-5
CDR3: CASRYLTGINQPQHF

V: TRBV15
J: TRBJ2-1
CDR3: CATSRDPGNEQFF

V: TRBV7-9
J: TRBJ2-1
CDR3: CASSLAPGGIVANEQFF

V: TRBV27
J: TRBJ2-7
CDR3: CASRPTSGSSYEQYF

V: TRBV27
J: TRBJ2-1
CDR3: CASSFLAGGLNEQFF

V: TRBV30
J: TRBJ1-5
CDR3: CAWSSEADSNQPQHF

V: TRBV11-1
J: TRBJ2-1
CDR3: CASSFASGGYNEQFF

V: TRBV29-1
J: TRBJ2-2
CDR3: CSVEGRGANTGELFF

V: TRBV18
J: TRBJ1-2
CDR3: CASSPGERAGFF

V: TRBV5-6
J: TRBJ2-2
CDR3: CASSGRLANTGELFF

V: TRBV19
J: TRBJ2-1
CDR3: CASRAPWGRRFNEQFF

V: TRBV28
J: TRBJ2-5
CDR3: CASSRALAGQGQETQYF

V: TRBV7-9
J: TRBJ2-5
CDR3: CASSAGTGAAETQYF

V: TRBV28
J: TRBJ2-6
CDR3: CASRVNRGLVSGANVLTF

V: TRBV7-2
J: TRBJ1-5
CDR3: CASRLGTGGVQPQHF

V: TRBV28
J: TRBJ2-7
CDR3: CASSLTATLYEQYF

V: TRBV29-1
J: TRBJ1-1
CDR3: CSVDLGGGAFF